Below, 21 T cell receptor beta chains from the same sample are listed, as sequenced in a study of cytomegalovirus exposure and HLA in healthy donors. The protocol was immunoSEQ multiplex PCR, while the TCRdb copy is restricted to in-frame clones and leaves out a portion. The profile shows roughly 130,000 clones, more than 70% of them singletons. Sequenced input: PBMCs. These TCRs come from a man aged 25-45 years in good health and CMV-seronegative.

This chain uses TRBV10-2 with TRBJ2-7; TRBD2 agrees at 8 bases. Germline trimming cut 3 bases from V and 2 bases from J; bases unmatched to any gene: 3. The germline V gene encodes CDR1 WSHSY and CDR2 SAAADI. The CDR3 has 14 residues. CDR3 DNA: TGCGCCAGCAGTGACCTAGCGGGCCCCTACGAGCAGTACTTC. Translated: CASSDLAGPYEQYF.

This chain uses TRBV7-6 with TRBJ2-7; TRBD2 might be the D (6 bases). Germline lookup yields CDR1 SGHVS and CDR2 FNYEAQ. V lost 2 bases and J lost 1, with 15 bases in between. The CDR3 has 16 amino acids. In nucleotides, the CDR3 is TGTGCCAGCAGCTTAATGCCTAGCGCGAAGTCCTACGAGCAGTACTTC. Protein product: CASSLMPSAKSYEQYF.

The chain links TRBV15 to TRBJ2-2, with D possibly TRBD2 on 7 matching bases. This CDR3 region has 16 residues. Germline lookup yields CDR1 LNHNV and CDR2 YYDKDF (reference sequence). V lost 4 bases, J lost 6 bases, and 18 bases lay in between. The CDR3 DNA reads TGTGCCACCAGCATGGGGGGGCCGTGGGGTGCCGGGGAGCTGTTTTTT. Encoded protein: CATSMGGPWGAGELFF.

The V call is TRBV7-7, the J call TRBJ2-5, with D tentatively TRBD1 (6 bases). V was trimmed by 4 bases and J by 4 bases, leaving 16 bases between them. Germline loops: CDR1 SSHAT, CDR2 FNYEAQ (reference sequence). The CDR3 length is 15 residues. The DNA of the CDR3 is TGTGCCAGCAGCTCCGCGAGAACAGGGTCAGAGACCCAGTACTTC. Amino acid sequence: CASSSARTGSETQYF.

J is TRBJ2-7 and V is TRBV5-1; D might be TRBD1 (6 bases). CDR1 is SGHRS, CDR2 YFSETQ, per germline. The V gene lost 5 bases and the J gene lost 2 bases, with 11 bases spanning the gap. The CDR3 spans 13 residues. The CDR3 loop is CASSSQGTYEQYF. The CDR3 DNA follows: TGCGCCAGCAGTTCGCAGGGGACCTACGAGCAGTACTTC.

The CDR3 reads CASSRGLTSYEQYF. DNA for the CDR3: TGTGCCAGCAGTAGAGGGCTAACCTCCTACGAGCAGTACTTC. V usage is TRBV27 and J usage is TRBJ2-7; weak D call: TRBD2 (5 bases). Germline assignment: CDR1 MNHEY and CDR2 SMNVEV (reference sequence). The CDR3 loop spans 14 amino acids. Trimming removed 5 bases from V and 0 bases from J, with 11 bases in between.

CDR3 protein: CASSRYGVGLATYEQYF. The DNA of the CDR3 is TGTGCCAGTAGTCGGTATGGGGTTGGACTGGCAACCTACGAGCAGTACTTC. This chain joins TRBV19 and TRBJ2-7, with a possible D match to TRBD2 (5 bases). Trimming removed 5 bases at V and 2 bases at J, with 22 bases between. Germline CDR1 and CDR2: LNHDA and SQIVND (reference sequence). The CDR3 totals 17 residues.

The rearrangement links TRBV6-1 to TRBJ1-5; D ambiguous. This CDR3 region has 14 residues. V was trimmed by 1 base and J by 3 bases, leaving 7 bases between them. Germline values: CDR1 MNHNS, CDR2 SASEGT. CDR3 in amino acids: CASSEGGINQPQHF. The CDR3 nucleotides are TGTGCCAGCAGTGAAGGCGGGATCAATCAGCCCCAGCATTTT.

In its sample, this clone was seen a few times. The V and J genes are TRBV19 and TRBJ2-7; 8 positions agree with TRBD2. CDR3 length: 15 residues. Germline V gives CDR1 LNHDA, CDR2 SQIVND (reference sequence). V lost 3 bases to trimming and J lost 3 bases; unmatched junction nucleotides: 7. As DNA, the CDR3 is TGTGCCAGTAGTATCTACAGCGGGAGTCTCTACGAGCAGTACTTC. Translated: CASSIYSGSLYEQYF.

J is TRBJ2-7 and V is TRBV6-5; the match to TRBD1 covers 12 bases. Unmatched junction bases numbered 4, after V lost 5 bases and J lost 5 bases. Germline V gene data show CDR1 as MNHEY and CDR2 as SVGAGI. The CDR3 is 14 residues long. CDR3 protein: CASSARDRGHEQYF. The CDR3, as DNA: TGTGCCAGCAGTGCCCGGGACAGGGGGCACGAGCAGTACTTC.

CDR3 coding DNA: TGTGCCAGCAGCCAGGACAGTCCCGAGCAGTACTTC. This sequence encodes CASSQDSPEQYF. The chain is built from TRBV7-9 and TRBJ2-7; perhaps TRBD1 as D (6 bases). The germline gives CDR1 SEHNR, CDR2 FQNEAQ (reference sequence). The V end was cut by 5 bases, the J end by 6 bases, with 11 bases between. CDR3 length: 12 amino acids. Based on the CDR3 plus reference TRBV7-9 and TRBJ2-7, the full variable domain is DTGVSQNPRHKITKRGQNVTFRCDPISEHNRLYWYRQTLGQGPEFLTYFQNEAQLEKSRLLSDRFSAERPKGSFSTLEIQRTEQGDSAMYLCASSQDSPEQYFGPGTRLTVT.

The chain uses TRBV14 and TRBJ2-5; 9 bases agree with TRBD2. The V segment lost 0 bases and the J segment 5 bases; nucleotides outside the gene matches: 7. The CDR3 loop spans 16 amino acids. Per germline, CDR1 SGHDN and CDR2 FVKESK. The CDR3 loop is CASSQDFGTSRETQYF. The CDR3 DNA reads TGTGCCAGCAGCCAAGATTTCGGGACTAGCCGGGAGACCCAGTACTTC. Supplemented by reference TRBV14 and TRBJ2-5, the full variable domain reads EAGVTQFPSHSVIEKGQTVTLRCDPISGHDNLYWYRRVMGKEIKFLLHFVKESKQDESGMPNNRFLAERTGGTYSTLKVQPAELEDSGVYFCASSQDFGTSRETQYFGPGTRLLVL.

The rearrangement links TRBV6-5 to TRBJ1-5; TRBD1 is a possible D gene (6 bases). V dropped 7 bases and J dropped 6 bases, with 16 bases sitting between them. CDR1 and CDR2 from the germline V gene are MNHEY and SVGAGI. The CDR3 length is 14 residues. The CDR3 spells CASKTGIEAQPQHF. The CDR3 region has the DNA TGTGCCAGCAAAACAGGGATCGAGGCTCAGCCCCAGCATTTT.

The chain joins TRBV28 to TRBJ2-6; D gene ambiguous. Trimming took 6 bases from V and 1 from J, leaving 10 bases between them. The CDR3 length is 15 residues. Germline V CDR1 and CDR2: MDHEN, SYDVKM. The DNA for the CDR3 is TGTGCCAGCAGCCGTGACAAGTCTGGGGCCAACGTCCTGACTTTC. It translates to CASSRDKSGANVLTF.

V usage is TRBV19 and J usage is TRBJ2-3; 9 bases are shared with TRBD2. Per germline, CDR1 LNHDA and CDR2 SQIVND (reference sequence). The CDR3 contains 15 residues. Germline trimming cut 5 bases from V and 3 bases from J; bases unmatched to any gene: 6. For the CDR3, the DNA is TGTGCCAGTAGTGCGCGGACTAGCGAGACAGATACGCAGTATTTT. It translates to CASSARTSETDTQYF.

CDR3 sequence reads: CASSLEPRLPSYEQYF. Here the CDR3 DNA reads TGTGCCAGCAGCTTAGAGCCGCGACTACCCTCCTACGAGCAGTACTTC. The J gene is TRBJ2-7, the V gene TRBV7-9, with D perhaps TRBD2 (5 bases). This CDR3 comprises 16 residues. Germline lookup yields CDR1 SEHNR and CDR2 FQNEAQ (reference sequence). Trimming took 1 base from V and 0 from J, leaving 13 bases between them.

The chain links TRBV4-3 to TRBJ2-5; a weak D match, TRBD2 (6 bases). The germline V gene has CDR1 LGHNA and CDR2 YSLEER. V was clipped by 4 bases and J by 4 bases, with 16 bases between them. The CDR3 runs to 15 residues. The CDR3 protein is CASSPGDLEVETQYF. CDR3 sequence (DNA): TGCGCCAGCAGCCCGGGGGACCTCGAGGTAGAGACCCAGTACTTC.

This clone was seen a handful of times. The genes are TRBV7-9 and TRBJ2-5, with D maybe TRBD2 (6 bases). Trimming left V 8 bases short and J 5 bases short, with 15 bases between. CDR3 length: 13 residues. Germline CDR1 SEHNR, CDR2 FQNEAQ (reference sequence). CDR3 sequence (DNA): TGTGCCAGCCTGACGGCAGGGAGGGAGACCCAGTACTTC. This gives the protein CASLTAGRETQYF.

The chain combines TRBV19 with TRBJ1-5; D is unclear. CDR1 is LNHDA, CDR2 SQIVND, per germline (reference sequence). Trimming cost V 6 bases and J 0 bases, with 12 bases left between them. The CDR3 runs to 15 residues. The CDR3 sequence is CASSKTGVSNQPQHF. The DNA for the CDR3 is TGTGCCAGTAGCAAGACCGGGGTTAGCAATCAGCCCCAGCATTTT.

This chain joins TRBV30 and TRBJ2-2, with 8 bases aligning to TRBD1. The V gene end was trimmed by 0 bases and the J gene end by 6 bases; junction bases not matched to a gene: 9. The germline V gene encodes CDR1 GTSNPN and CDR2 SVGIG (reference sequence). This CDR3 contains 16 residues. The CDR3 reads CAWSVLSDRGAGELFF. CDR3 nucleotides: TGTGCCTGGAGTGTACTTTCTGACAGGGGAGCCGGGGAGCTGTTTTTT.

CDR3 sequence (DNA): TGTGCCACCCGGGATGGGGGGACCGACACCGGGGAGCTGTTTTTT. Encoded protein: CATRDGGTDTGELFF. The chain employs TRBV30 and TRBJ2-2; D perhaps matches TRBD2 (6 bases). The CDR3 covers 15 residues. Trimming cost V 8 bases and J 3 bases, with 19 bases left between them. CDR1 GTSNPN and CDR2 SVGIG come from the germline V gene (reference sequence).